The 18 T cell receptor beta chains below come from one sample, sequenced in a study of blood T cell repertoires in COVID-19. Libraries were prepared by immunoSEQ multiplex PCR; TCRdb keeps only in-frame clonotypes and omits some of them. The sample lists approximately 170,000 clones, around 82% occurring once. The sequencing input was peripheral blood. The receptors here all came from an elderly woman with active or convalescent COVID-19.

The chain recombines TRBV6-5 with TRBJ2-5; a possible D gene is TRBD2 (5 bases). V was cut by 6 bases and J by 3 bases, with 14 bases left in between. The CDR3 is 14 residues long. Germline CDR1 is MNHEY and CDR2 is SVGAGI. For the CDR3, the DNA is TGTGCCAGCAGCCGGACTCGTAAGAAAGAGACCCAGTACTTC. Translation gives CASSRTRKKETQYF.

The chain combines TRBV5-1 with TRBJ1-1; a possible D gene is TRBD1 (5 bases). Trimming pared 4 bases from V and 3 bases from J, leaving 16 bases between. Germline V gene lookup returns CDR1 SGHRS and CDR2 YFSETQ. This CDR3 comprises 15 residues. Here the CDR3 DNA reads TGCGCCAGCAGCCCTATGGACATTCGGGACACTGAAGCTTTCTTT. Protein: CASSPMDIRDTEAFF.

The V call is TRBV2, the J call TRBJ2-1; D is undetermined. This CDR3 spans 15 amino acids. Between the trimmed V and J ends, which lost 2 bases and 0 bases, there was a span of 8 bases. Germline CDR1 SNHLY, CDR2 FYNNEI. CDR3 nucleotides: TGTGCCAGCAGTGAAAAGAAGCCCTCCTACAATGAGCAGTTCTTC. Protein product: CASSEKKPSYNEQFF. The whole variable domain, filled in from reference TRBV2 and TRBJ2-1, reads EPEVTQTPSHQVTQMGQEVILRCVPISNHLYFYWYRQILGQKVEFLVSFYNNEISEKSEIFDDQFSVERPDGSNFTLKIRSTKLEDSAMYFCASSEKKPSYNEQFFGPGTRLTVL.

The chain carries TRBV5-4 and TRBJ2-1; 9 nucleotides match TRBD1. The CDR3 runs to 14 residues. Looked up from germline, CDR1 is SGHNT and CDR2 is YYREEE (reference sequence). Unmatched junction bases numbered 4, after V lost 5 bases and J lost 4 bases. CDR3 sequence (DNA): TGTGCCAGCAGTATGACAGGGGGTTACAATGAGCAGTTCTTC. It translates to CASSMTGGYNEQFF.

This rearrangement joins TRBV7-9 to TRBJ2-7, with D possibly being TRBD2 (6 bases). V was trimmed by 5 bases and J by 6 bases, leaving 20 bases between them. Germline assignment: CDR1 SEHNR and CDR2 FQNEAQ (reference sequence). The CDR3 covers 15 residues. This CDR3 is CASSLSEGSLFEQYF. CDR3 sequence (DNA): TGTGCCAGCAGCCTATCGGAGGGCTCCCTTTTCGAGCAGTACTTC.

The chain has TRBV3-1 (or the pseudogene TRBV3-2) and TRBJ2-5, with 7 bases fitting TRBD2. With V trimmed by 4 bases and J by 1 base, 6 bases remained unmatched. This CDR3 spans 15 amino acids. Looked up from germline, CDR1 is LGHDT and CDR2 is YNNKEL (reference sequence). DNA of the CDR3: TGTGCCAGCAGCCTGAGGGGAGGGGCCCAAGAGACCCAGTACTTC. Translated, it gives CASSLRGGAQETQYF.

The V gene is TRBV5-1, the J gene TRBJ2-2, with 7 bases aligning to TRBD2. Germline V lookup: CDR1 SGHRS, CDR2 YFSETQ. CDR3 length equals 14 residues. J lost 3 bases, V lost 4 bases, and 3 bases had no gene match. The CDR3 sequence: CASSRAGDTGELFF. The CDR3, as DNA: TGCGCCAGCAGCCGGGCGGGAGACACCGGGGAGCTGTTTTTT.

The J gene is TRBJ1-1, the V gene TRBV28; 10 bases align to TRBD1. The CDR3 extends over 17 amino acids. Germline CDR1 MDHEN, CDR2 SYDVKM. Germline trimming cut 2 bases from V and 5 bases from J; bases unmatched to any gene: 11. The CDR3 DNA reads TGTGCCAGCAGTTTAATTCGCGGGACAGGGGAGCGGACTGAAGCTTTCTTT. Residues: CASSLIRGTGERTEAFF.

The gene calls are TRBV5-1 and TRBJ2-7; a weak D match, TRBD1 (6 bases). The V end was cut by 2 bases, the J end by 2 bases, with 8 bases between. Per germline, CDR1 SGHRS and CDR2 YFSETQ. This CDR3 spans 13 amino acids. CDR3 nucleotide sequence: TGCGCCAGCAGCTTCGGACAGACCTACGAGCAGTACTTC. This codes for CASSFGQTYEQYF.

This chain joins TRBV5-1 and TRBJ2-2; 7 bases fit TRBD1. The germline CDR1 and CDR2 sequences are SGHRS and YFSETQ. This CDR3 region has 15 residues. The V gene end was trimmed by 7 bases and the J gene end by 0 bases; junction bases not matched to a gene: 6. CDR3 amino acids: CASYEGTANTGELFF. The CDR3 bases are TGCGCCAGCTACGAAGGGACAGCGAACACCGGGGAGCTGTTTTTT.

This clone was recorded only once. The chain recombines TRBV7-8 with TRBJ2-7; TRBD2 matches at 7 bases. This CDR3 contains 17 residues. Germline CDR1 reads SGHVS; CDR2 reads FQNEAQ. Losses at the gene ends were 5 bases for V and 0 bases for J; bases not matched to a gene: 13. The CDR3 DNA follows: TGTGCCAGCAGCCTAAAAGAAAGCGGGAATCGCTCCTACGAGCAGTACTTC. It codes for CASSLKESGNRSYEQYF.

The genes are TRBV5-1 and TRBJ1-6, with D possibly being TRBD1 (6 bases). The V gene lost 4 bases and the J gene lost 9 bases, with 20 bases spanning the gap. The CDR3 is 16 residues long. Germline values: CDR1 SGHRS, CDR2 YFSETQ. The CDR3, as DNA: TGCGCCAGCAGCGTTCTTGTGGGGGCCCCGGGTTCACCCCTCCACTTT. This translates into CASSVLVGAPGSPLHF. Drawing the rest from reference TRBV5-1 and TRBJ1-6, the complete variable domain is KAGVTQTPRYLIKTRGQQVTLSCSPISGHRSVSWYQQTPGQGLQFLFEYFSETQRNKGNFPGRFSGRQFSNSRSEMNVSTLELGDSALYLCASSVLVGAPGSPLHFGNGTRLTVT.

The chain joins TRBV19 to TRBJ2-7, with 8 positions matching TRBD1. The CDR3 totals 14 residues. The germline V gene encodes CDR1 LNHDA and CDR2 SQIVND (reference sequence). With V trimmed by 6 bases and J by 0 bases, 4 bases remained unmatched. The CDR3 bases are TGTGCCAGTAGAGAGACAGGGGACTCCTACGAGCAGTACTTC. It encodes CASRETGDSYEQYF.

The chain links TRBV5-1 to TRBJ2-2; 10 bases agree with TRBD2. V lost 4 bases to trimming and J lost 2 bases; unmatched junction nucleotides: 5. This CDR3 has 16 residues. CDR1 SGHRS and CDR2 YFSETQ come from the germline V gene. The CDR3 DNA sequence: TGCGCCAGCAGCGTTAGCGGGAGGACCAACACCGGGGAGCTGTTTTTT. This gives the protein CASSVSGRTNTGELFF.

This chain joins TRBV2 and TRBJ2-2; 8 bases match TRBD2. Losses at the gene ends were 7 bases for V and 4 bases for J; bases not matched to a gene: 8. This CDR3 has 15 amino acids. Looked up from germline, CDR1 is SNHLY and CDR2 is FYNNEI. The CDR3 DNA is TGTGCCAGCACCCGAAGCGGGAGTGGCACCGGGGAGCTGTTTTTT. This translates into CASTRSGSGTGELFF. The full variable domain, completed using reference TRBV2 and TRBJ2-2, is EPEVTQTPSHQVTQMGQEVILRCVPISNHLYFYWYRQILGQKVEFLVSFYNNEISEKSEIFDDQFSVERPDGSNFTLKIRSTKLEDSAMYFCASTRSGSGTGELFFGEGSRLTVL.

This clone appeared once. V is TRBV5-1 and J is TRBJ2-3; TRBD1 is a possible D gene (6 bases). Germline CDR1 is SGHRS and CDR2 is YFSETQ. The CDR3 runs to 14 residues. The germline V and J ends were trimmed by 1 base and 2 bases, with 8 bases remaining between them. The CDR3 here is CASSLKGDTDTQYF. The CDR3 nucleotides are TGCGCCAGCAGCTTGAAGGGGGACACAGATACGCAGTATTTT.

The gene calls are TRBV2 and TRBJ2-7, with 11 bases that match TRBD2. This CDR3 has 15 amino acids. Trimming took 10 bases from V and 0 from J; bases not matched to a gene: 8. Germline CDR1 reads SNHLY; CDR2 reads FYNNEI. In DNA form, the CDR3 reads TGTGCCACCTCTATCGGGACTAGCGGCTCCTACGAGCAGTACTTC. Its protein product is CATSIGTSGSYEQYF.

This clone was recorded a few times. This chain uses TRBV5-6 with TRBJ2-4; weak D call: TRBD1 (6 bases). CDR1 is SGHDT, CDR2 YYEEEE, per germline. Trimming removed 4 bases from V and 10 bases from J, with 15 bases in between. The CDR3 covers 13 residues. The CDR3: CASSPSGTLIQYF. As DNA, the CDR3 is TGTGCCAGCAGCCCCTCCGGGACACTAATTCAGTACTTC.